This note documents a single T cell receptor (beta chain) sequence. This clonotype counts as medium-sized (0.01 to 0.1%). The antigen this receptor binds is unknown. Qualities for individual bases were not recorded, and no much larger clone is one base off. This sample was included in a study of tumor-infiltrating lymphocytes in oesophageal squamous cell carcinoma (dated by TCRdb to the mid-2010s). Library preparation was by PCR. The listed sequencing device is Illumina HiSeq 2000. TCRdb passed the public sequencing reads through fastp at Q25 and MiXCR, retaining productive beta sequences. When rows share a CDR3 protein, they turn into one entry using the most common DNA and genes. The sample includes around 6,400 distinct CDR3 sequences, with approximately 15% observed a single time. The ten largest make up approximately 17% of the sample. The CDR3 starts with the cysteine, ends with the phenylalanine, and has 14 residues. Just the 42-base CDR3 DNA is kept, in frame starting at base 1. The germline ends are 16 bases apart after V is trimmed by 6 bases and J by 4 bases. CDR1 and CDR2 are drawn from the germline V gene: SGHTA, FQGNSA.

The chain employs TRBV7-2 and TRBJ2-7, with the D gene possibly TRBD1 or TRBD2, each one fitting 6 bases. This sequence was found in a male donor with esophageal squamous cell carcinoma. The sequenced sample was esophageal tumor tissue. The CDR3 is CASSTGGLGYEQYF. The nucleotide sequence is TGTGCCAGCAGTACCGGGGGCCTGGGGTACGAGCAGTACTTC.